Listed below are T cell receptor beta chains from one sample, sequenced in a study of shared clonotypes between healthy human individuals. Profiled with immunoSEQ multiplex PCR; TCRdb holds only in-frame clones, not every one. The sample contains 950,000 to 1,100,000 clones, about 75% of which appear only once. Material for sequencing was memory CD4+ T cells sorted from blood. The receptor source for this set is a man aged 18 to 35 in good health. The CDR3 runs from the conserved cysteine through the conserved F or W. The order of the fields is J gene, clone size, V gene, CDR3 protein. Some rows have no size entry. The others give once, few or many, or a class for an expanded clone.

TRBJ2-7 - TRBV27 CASSPGGAYEQYF
TRBJ1-1 - TRBV7-9 CASSRKPGPRTRAFF
TRBJ1-4 few TRBV18 CASSPHEKGKLFF
TRBJ1-5 - TRBV5-8 CASSLVQGASPNQPQHF
TRBJ2-7 - TRBV10-3 CAISDSTGDGEQYF
TRBJ2-5 - TRBV5-1 CASSLDSRGETQYF
TRBJ2-1 - TRBV30 CAWTLGLAGGNEQFF
TRBJ2-5 few TRBV9 CASSVVEVGTQYF
TRBJ2-7 - TRBV5-4 CASSFGGVLRSYEQYF
TRBJ1-1 - TRBV13 CASSSGQGTTEAFF
TRBJ2-6 - TRBV5-1 CASSLAGGRSPLSGANVLTF
TRBJ1-6 - TRBV4-3 CASSQLGQGSSPLHF
TRBJ2-7 - TRBV5-4 CASSLTSGGIYEQYF
TRBJ1-5 - TRBV5-6 CASSRAGTGGRQPQHF
TRBJ2-7 - TRBV19 CASSIGTTYEQYF
TRBJ1-5 - TRBV9 CASSSGANSNQPQHF
TRBJ2-7 - TRBV19 CASSLGVSGEQYF
TRBJ1-1 many TRBV30 CACQWEIPNTEAFF
TRBJ2-1 - TRBV9 CASSGLAGGLYNEQFF
TRBJ2-7 - TRBV6-7 CASSFSPTSGSYHEQYF
TRBJ2-3 once TRBV6-5 CASSYSGTSTDTQYF
TRBJ2-1 - TRBV30 CAWRGAGGAYNEQFF
TRBJ2-3 - TRBV7-2 CASSLSRDSSTDTQYF
TRBJ2-2 - TRBV9 CASSREAPHTGELFF
TRBJ1-4 - TRBV30 CAWSERSPGREKLFF
TRBJ2-7 - TRBV5-4 CASSLDAGVTLGQYF
TRBJ1-5 many TRBV27 CASSLSFRGDGNQPQHF
TRBJ2-2 - TRBV6-6 CASSYTTGVASGELFF
TRBJ2-1 many TRBV5-6 CASSAGTRTGSSYNEQFF
TRBJ2-7 once TRBV5-6 CASSLVSETYEQYF
TRBJ2-3 - TRBV11-3 CASSLTSGSTDTQYF
TRBJ2-7 once TRBV6-1 CASRTGTGLGEQYF
TRBJ2-3 few TRBV19 CATARRWTDTQYF
TRBJ2-3 - TRBV2 CASSGDHLSRTQYF
TRBJ2-7 - TRBV6-5 CASSIGTAYEQYF
TRBJ2-7 - TRBV7-8 CASSLVSGLESAEQYF
TRBJ2-5 few TRBV5-1 CASSFGRGSQETQYF
TRBJ2-7 once TRBV15 CATSREVGVSYEQYF
TRBJ1-2 - TRBV9 CASSVGGQGAYGYTF
TRBJ1-1 - TRBV28 CASTIALMNTEAFF
TRBJ1-3 - TRBV5-1 CASSLAPGGLQGNTIYF
TRBJ1-1 - TRBV5-1 CASSPGTMNTEAFF
TRBJ2-1 - TRBV6-5 CAIRGYAGWEQFF
TRBJ2-3 - TRBV30 CAWSVGLAGTDTQYF
TRBJ1-3 - TRBV5-1 CASSWGPTGAGNTIYF